The clone carrying this T cell receptor beta chain occurred a few times. V lost 3 bases and J lost 2; bases outside the gene matches: 3. Germline CDR1 reads LGHNA; CDR2 reads YSLEER. The CDR3 loop spans 15 amino acids. This sample is part of a study of blood T cell repertoires in COVID-19. Some clones are missing from TCRdb's copy, which holds only in-frame ones; the method was immunoSEQ multiplex PCR. The repertoire consists of about 59,000 clones, with approximately 81% occurring once and the leading ten covering under 30%. Input material: peripheral blood. The receptor was isolated from a woman over 75 with active or convalescent COVID-19. The chain links TRBV4-3 to TRBJ2-7; 11 bases are shared with TRBD2. The CDR3 spells CASSQGSGGAYEQYF. The CDR3 region has the DNA TGCGCCAGCAGCCAGGGTAGCGGGGGGGCCTACGAGCAGTACTTC.